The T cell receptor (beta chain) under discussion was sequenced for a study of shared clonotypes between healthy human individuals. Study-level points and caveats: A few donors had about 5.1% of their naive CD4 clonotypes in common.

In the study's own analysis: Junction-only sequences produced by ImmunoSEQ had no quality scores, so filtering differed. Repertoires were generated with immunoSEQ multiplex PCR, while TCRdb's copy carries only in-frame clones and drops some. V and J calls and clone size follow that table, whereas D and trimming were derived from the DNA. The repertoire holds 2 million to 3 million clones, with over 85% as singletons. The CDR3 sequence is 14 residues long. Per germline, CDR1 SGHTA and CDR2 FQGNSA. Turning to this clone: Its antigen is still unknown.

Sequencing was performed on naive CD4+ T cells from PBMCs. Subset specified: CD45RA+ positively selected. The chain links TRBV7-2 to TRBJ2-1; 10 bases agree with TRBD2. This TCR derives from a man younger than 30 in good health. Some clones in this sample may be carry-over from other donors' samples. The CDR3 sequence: CAIRGLAGVYEQFF. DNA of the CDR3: TGTGCGATCAGGGGCCTAGCGGGAGTCTATGAGCAGTTCTTC. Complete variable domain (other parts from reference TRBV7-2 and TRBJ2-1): GAGVSQSPSNKVTEKGKDVELRCDPISGHTALYWYRQSLGQGLEFLIYFQGNSAPDKSGLPSDRFSAERTGGSVSTLTIQRTQQEDSAVYLCAIRGLAGVYEQFFGPGTRLTVL.